These 17 T cell receptor beta chains came from one sample sequenced in a study of vaccination effects on CD4 cells after COVID-19. These TCRs' antigens remain unknown. In the ViraFEST assay, antigen-specific CD4+ clonotypes were identified by expansion after peptide-pool stimulation. Researchers isolated CD4+ T cells once approximately ten days of culture had elapsed. Subjects were given two BNT162b2 or mRNA-1273 vaccine doses. Produced via immunoSEQ multiplex PCR; TCRdb's table is partial and in-frame only. This sample has more than 35,000 clones; roughly 79% occur once, and the top ten carry 2%. Source: CD4+ T cells from PBMCs cultured with HCoV-NL63 spike peptides, taken after COVID-19 vaccination. The receptors originated from a human donor who received a COVID-19 vaccine. Some clones in this sample may be carry-over from other donors' samples.

This chain joins TRBV24-1 and TRBJ2-3; D unclear. The V end lost 6 bases, the J end lost 0 bases, and 9 bases lay between the germline ends. The CDR3 spans 14 residues. Germline CDR1 and CDR2: KGHDR and SFDVKD. CDR3: CATSPDASTDTQYF. The CDR3 coding sequence is TGTGCCACCAGTCCCGACGCTAGCACAGATACGCAGTATTTT.

This clone was counted once. This chain uses TRBV24-1 with TRBJ1-1; D gene unclear. Looked up from germline, CDR1 is KGHDR and CDR2 is SFDVKD. This CDR3 comprises 11 residues. V was clipped by 2 bases and J by 7 bases, with 4 bases between them. The CDR3 nucleotides are TGTGCCACCAGTGATTACGGTGAAGCTTTCTTT. Translated: CATSDYGEAFF.

Only one count was recorded for this clone. The chain employs TRBV5-3 and TRBJ2-7; TRBD1 matches 7 bases. TRBV5-3 is assigned to the ORF class and has an uncertain function. With V trimmed by 6 bases and J by 0 bases, 6 bases remained unmatched. The CDR3 is 14 residues long. The CDR3 region is CARTEGDSSYEQYV. The CDR3 DNA is TGTGCCAGAACAGAGGGGGACAGCTCCTACGAGCAGTACGTC.

V is TRBV19 and J is TRBJ1-1, with a possible D match to TRBD1 (5 bases). This CDR3 is 13 amino acids long. Germline V gene data show CDR1 as LNHDA and CDR2 as SQIVND (reference sequence). Trimming removed 3 bases at V and 5 bases at J, with 10 bases between. CDR3 sequence reads: CASSMGGYTEAFF. In DNA form, the CDR3 reads TGTGCCAGTAGTATGGGGGGGTATACTGAAGCTTTCTTT.

The chain carries TRBV15 and TRBJ2-7; D possibly corresponds to TRBD2 (6 bases). The CDR3 spans 15 residues. Germline-derived CDR1 and CDR2 are LNHNV and YYDKDF (reference sequence). Trimming took off 0 bases at V and 7 bases at J, with 16 bases between the two ends. CDR3 amino acids: CATSRDLGIRGEQYV. CDR3 nucleotides: TGTGCCACCAGCAGAGATCTTGGGATCCGGGGGGAGCAGTACGTC.

In its sample, this clone was seen a few times. This sequence joins TRBV7-2 and TRBJ2-7; TRBD2 aligns across 9 bases. CDR1 is SGHTA and CDR2 is FQGNSA in the germline V gene. The CDR3 contains 15 residues. Losses at the gene ends were 0 bases for V and 7 bases for J; bases not matched to a gene: 7. Written as DNA, the CDR3 is TGTGCCAGCAGCTTAGCGGGTAGCGGGGGCCCGGAGCAGTACGTC. Protein: CASSLAGSGGPEQYV.

This chain uses TRBV6-5 with TRBJ1-3, with 7 bases lining up with TRBD1. Germline CDR1 is MNHEY and CDR2 is SVGAGI. This CDR3 is 15 amino acids long. J was trimmed by 2 bases and V by 6 bases; bases with no gene match: 7. The CDR3, as DNA: TGTGCCAGCAGAGTAAGCACAGGGGCTGGAAACACCATATATTTT. Its protein product is CASRVSTGAGNTIYF.

The chain combines TRBV28 with TRBJ1-5; 10 bases align to TRBD1. Germline V gives CDR1 MDHEN, CDR2 SYDVKM. This CDR3 is 15 amino acids long. With V trimmed by 6 bases and J by 7 bases, 9 bases remained unmatched. The CDR3 DNA reads TGTGCCAGCAGACGGGGGGACAGGGGAGCCCAGCCCCAGCATTTT. Its protein product is CASRRGDRGAQPQHF.

The V and J genes are TRBV24-1 and TRBJ2-1; 8 positions agree with TRBD1. The trim removed 4 bases at V and 1 base at J, leaving 5 bases unmatched. The CDR3 totals 16 residues. The germline gives CDR1 KGHDR, CDR2 SFDVKD. The DNA for the CDR3 is TGTGCCACCAGTGACCCCGGACAGGGTTCCTACAATGAGCAGTTCTTC. Translated, it gives CATSDPGQGSYNEQFF.

The V and J genes are TRBV6-5 and TRBJ2-3, with D possibly matching TRBD1 (6 bases). The germline CDR1 and CDR2 sequences are MNHEY and SVGAGI. This CDR3 comprises 13 residues. V lost 6 bases, J lost 9 bases, and 16 bases lay in between. The CDR3 nucleotides are TGTGCCAGCAGCTTACAGGGAATAGAGACGCAGTATTTT. Translated: CASSLQGIETQYF.

The chain links TRBV18 to TRBJ1-2, with D tentatively TRBD1 (6 bases). Germline CDR1 reads KGHSH; CDR2 reads LQKENI. The germline V and J ends were trimmed by 2 bases and 5 bases, with 18 bases remaining between them. The CDR3 sequence is 16 residues long. CDR3 sequence: CASSPATGSLDYGYTF. The DNA for the CDR3 is TGTGCCAGCTCACCAGCAACAGGGTCCTTGGATTATGGCTACACCTTC.

V gene TRBV21-1 combines with J gene TRBJ2-7; the table's D call, TRBD1, has no DNA check behind it. TRBV21-1 is given as a pseudogene. The CDR3 consists of 13 residues. Here the CDR3 reads CASSKAGLYEQYV. As DNA, the CDR3 is TGTGCCAGCAGCAAAGCTGGGCTCTACGAGCAGTACGTC.

The chain combines TRBV19 with TRBJ1-5; TRBD1 is a possible D gene (5 bases). This CDR3 region has 11 residues. V was shortened by 7 bases and J by 8 bases, with 9 bases between the two germline ends. Looked up from germline, CDR1 is LNHDA and CDR2 is SQIVND (reference sequence). CDR3 residues: CASTQGEPQHF. The CDR3 DNA reads as TGTGCCAGTACTCAGGGTGAGCCCCAGCATTTT.

The V and J genes are TRBV7-3 and TRBJ2-1; TRBD2 matches at 7 bases. The length of the CDR3 is 15 residues. V gave up 5 bases and J gave up 1 base; unmatched junction bases: 5. Germline CDR1 and CDR2: SGHTA and FQGTGA. CDR3 coding DNA: TGTGCCAGCAGCCCGGGACTACAGTCCTACAATGAGCAGTTCTTC. Amino acids: CASSPGLQSYNEQFF.

This chain links TRBV5-4 with TRBJ2-5, with TRBD2 as a possible D gene (6 bases). In germline, CDR1 is SGHNT, CDR2 YYREEE (reference sequence). The V end lost 6 bases, the J end lost 5 bases, and 11 bases lay between the germline ends. CDR3 length: 12 amino acids. The chain's CDR3 is CASNPAGETQYF. CDR3 bases: TGTGCCAGCAACCCCGCGGGGGAGACCCAGTACTTC.

The chain recombines TRBV18 with TRBJ2-5, with 8 bases matching TRBD2. Unmatched junction bases numbered 5, after V lost 3 bases and J lost 5 bases. The CDR3 runs to 14 residues. From germline, CDR1 is KGHSH and CDR2 LQKENI. The CDR3 is CASSPTSEAETQYF. The CDR3 DNA reads TGTGCCAGCTCACCGACTAGCGAAGCCGAGACCCAGTACTTC.

The V call is TRBV24-1, the J call TRBJ1-2; D not resolved. Germline-derived CDR1 and CDR2 are KGHDR and SFDVKD. The CDR3 sequence is 12 residues long. Trimming removed 1 base at V and 11 bases at J, with 10 bases between. CDR3 in amino acids: CATSDFGRGYTF. Here the CDR3 DNA reads TGTGCCACCAGTGATTTTGGCAGAGGGTACACCTTC.